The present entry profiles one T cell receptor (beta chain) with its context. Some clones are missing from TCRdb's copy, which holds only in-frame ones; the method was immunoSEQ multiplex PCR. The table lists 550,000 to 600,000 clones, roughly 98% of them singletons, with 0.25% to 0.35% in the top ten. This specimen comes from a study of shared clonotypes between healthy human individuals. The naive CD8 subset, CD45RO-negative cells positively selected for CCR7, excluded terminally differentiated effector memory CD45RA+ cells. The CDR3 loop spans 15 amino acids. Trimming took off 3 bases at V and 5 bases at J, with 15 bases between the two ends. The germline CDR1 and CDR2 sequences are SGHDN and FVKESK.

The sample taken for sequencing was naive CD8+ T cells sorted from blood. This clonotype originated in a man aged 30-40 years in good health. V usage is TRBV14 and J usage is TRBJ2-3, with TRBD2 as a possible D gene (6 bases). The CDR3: CASSHRLDGRDTQYF. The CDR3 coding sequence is TGTGCCAGCAGCCATCGACTAGATGGGAGAGATACGCAGTATTTT.